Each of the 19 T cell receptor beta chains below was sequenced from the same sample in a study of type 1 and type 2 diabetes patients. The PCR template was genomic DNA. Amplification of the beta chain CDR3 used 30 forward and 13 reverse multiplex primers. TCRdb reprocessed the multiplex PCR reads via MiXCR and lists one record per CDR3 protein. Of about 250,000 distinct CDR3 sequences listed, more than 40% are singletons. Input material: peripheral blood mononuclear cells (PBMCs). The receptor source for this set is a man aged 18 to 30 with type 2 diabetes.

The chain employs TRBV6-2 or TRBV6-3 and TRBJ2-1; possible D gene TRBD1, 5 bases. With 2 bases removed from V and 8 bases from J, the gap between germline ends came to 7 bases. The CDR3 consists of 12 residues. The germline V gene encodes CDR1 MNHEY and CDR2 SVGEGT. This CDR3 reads CASSYQGHEQFF. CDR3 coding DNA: TGTGCCAGCAGTTACCAGGGCCATGAGCAGTTCTTC.

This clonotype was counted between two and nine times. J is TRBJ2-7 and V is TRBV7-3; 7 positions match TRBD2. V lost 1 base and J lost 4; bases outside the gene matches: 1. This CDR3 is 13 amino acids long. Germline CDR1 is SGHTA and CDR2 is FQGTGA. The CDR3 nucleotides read TGTGCCAGCAGCTTAATCGGGGGGTACGAGCAGTACTTC. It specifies CASSLIGGYEQYF.

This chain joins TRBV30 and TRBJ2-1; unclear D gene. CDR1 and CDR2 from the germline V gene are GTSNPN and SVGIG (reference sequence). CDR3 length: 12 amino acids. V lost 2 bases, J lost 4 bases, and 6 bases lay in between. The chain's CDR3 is CAWSLRYNEQFF. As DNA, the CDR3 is TGTGCCTGGAGTCTGCGGTACAATGAGCAGTTCTTC. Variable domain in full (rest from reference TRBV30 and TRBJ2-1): SQTIHQWPATLVQPVGSPLSLECTVEGTSNPNLYWYRQAAGRGLQLLFYSVGIGQISSEVPQNLSASRPQDRQFILSSKKLLLSDSGFYLCAWSLRYNEQFFGPGTRLTVL.

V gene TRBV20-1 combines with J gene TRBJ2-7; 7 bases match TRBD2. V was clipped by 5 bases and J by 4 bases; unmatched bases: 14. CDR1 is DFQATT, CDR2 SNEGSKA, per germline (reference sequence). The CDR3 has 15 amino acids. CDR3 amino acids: CSAPRRTSYDYEQYF. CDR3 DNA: TGCAGTGCTCCGCGCCGGACTAGTTATGATTACGAGCAGTACTTC.

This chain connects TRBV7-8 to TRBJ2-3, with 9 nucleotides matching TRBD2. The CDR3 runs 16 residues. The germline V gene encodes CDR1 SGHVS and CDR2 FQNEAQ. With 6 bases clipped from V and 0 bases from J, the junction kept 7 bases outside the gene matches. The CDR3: CASRSRTSVSTDTQYF. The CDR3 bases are TGTGCCAGCAGGTCCCGGACTAGCGTTAGCACAGATACGCAGTATTTT.

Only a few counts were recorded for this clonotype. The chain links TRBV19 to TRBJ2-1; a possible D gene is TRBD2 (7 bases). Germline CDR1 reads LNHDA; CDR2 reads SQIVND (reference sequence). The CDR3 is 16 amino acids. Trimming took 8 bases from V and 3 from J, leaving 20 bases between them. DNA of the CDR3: TGTGCCAGTTCAGATCGGTCGGGGGGCTTCTACAATGAGCAGTTCTTC. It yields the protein CASSDRSGGFYNEQFF.

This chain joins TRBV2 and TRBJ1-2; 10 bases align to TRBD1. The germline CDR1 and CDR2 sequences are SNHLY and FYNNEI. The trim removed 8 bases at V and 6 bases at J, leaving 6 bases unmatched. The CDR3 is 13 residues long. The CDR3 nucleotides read TGTGCCAGCCGAGGGACAGGGGAAGATGGCTACACCTTC. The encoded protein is CASRGTGEDGYTF.

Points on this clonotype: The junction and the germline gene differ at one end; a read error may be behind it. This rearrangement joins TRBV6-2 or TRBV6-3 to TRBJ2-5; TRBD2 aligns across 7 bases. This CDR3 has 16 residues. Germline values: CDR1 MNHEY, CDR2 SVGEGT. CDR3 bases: TGTGCCAGCAGCTTACGGCTAGCGGACCTTCACGAGACCCAGCACTTC. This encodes CASSLRLADLHETQHF.

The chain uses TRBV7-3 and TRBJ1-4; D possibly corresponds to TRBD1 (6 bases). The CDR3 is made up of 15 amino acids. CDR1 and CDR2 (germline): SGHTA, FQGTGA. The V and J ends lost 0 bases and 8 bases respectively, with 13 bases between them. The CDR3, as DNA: TGTGCCAGCAGCTTAACGGGGCAGGGGTCAGAAAAACTGTTTTTT. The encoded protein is CASSLTGQGSEKLFF.

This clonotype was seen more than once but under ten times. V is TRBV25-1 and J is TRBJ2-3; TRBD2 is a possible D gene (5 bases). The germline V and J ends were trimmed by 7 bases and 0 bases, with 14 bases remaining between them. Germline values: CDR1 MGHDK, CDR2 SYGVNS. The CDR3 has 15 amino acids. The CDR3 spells CASKKADPSTDTQYF. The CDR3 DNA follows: TGTGCCAGCAAGAAAGCGGACCCTAGCACAGATACGCAGTATTTT.

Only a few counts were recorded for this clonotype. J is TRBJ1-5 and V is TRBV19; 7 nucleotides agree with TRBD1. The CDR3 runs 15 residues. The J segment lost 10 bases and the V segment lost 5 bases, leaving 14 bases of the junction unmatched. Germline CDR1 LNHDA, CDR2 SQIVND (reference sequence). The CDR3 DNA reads TGTGCCAGTAGTCCAGGGGGGACCGGTACCAGACCCCAGCATTTT. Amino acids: CASSPGGTGTRPQHF.

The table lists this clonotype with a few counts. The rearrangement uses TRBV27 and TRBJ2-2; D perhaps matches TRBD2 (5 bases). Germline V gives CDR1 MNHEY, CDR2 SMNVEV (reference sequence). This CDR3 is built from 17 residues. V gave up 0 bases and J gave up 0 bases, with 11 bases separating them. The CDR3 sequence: CASSLSVLLANTGELFF. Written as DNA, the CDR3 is TGTGCCAGCAGTTTATCGGTCCTACTAGCGAACACCGGGGAGCTGTTTTTT.

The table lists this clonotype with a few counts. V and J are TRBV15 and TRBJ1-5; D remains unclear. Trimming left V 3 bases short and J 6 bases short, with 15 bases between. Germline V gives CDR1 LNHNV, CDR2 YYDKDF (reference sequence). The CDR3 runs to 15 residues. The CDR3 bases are TGTGCCACCAGCAGGACCCAAGGGAGTAGTCAGCCCCAGCATTTT. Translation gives CATSRTQGSSQPQHF.

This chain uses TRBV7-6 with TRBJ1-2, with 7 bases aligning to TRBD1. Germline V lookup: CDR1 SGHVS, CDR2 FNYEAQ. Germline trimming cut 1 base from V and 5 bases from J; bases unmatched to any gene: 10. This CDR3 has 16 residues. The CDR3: CASSLGGRDSLYGYTF. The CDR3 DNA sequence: TGTGCCAGCAGCTTAGGAGGGCGGGACAGCCTTTATGGCTACACCTTC.

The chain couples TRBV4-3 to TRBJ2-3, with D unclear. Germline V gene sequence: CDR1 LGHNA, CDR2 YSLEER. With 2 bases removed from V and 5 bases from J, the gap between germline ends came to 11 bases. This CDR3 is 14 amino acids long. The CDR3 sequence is CASSQSAVIDTQYF. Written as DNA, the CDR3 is TGCGCCAGCAGCCAAAGCGCGGTGATAGATACGCAGTATTTT.

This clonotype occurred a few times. The CDR3 spells CASSPDSGSYEQYF. The CDR3 nucleotides are TGTGCCAGCAGCCCCGACAGCGGAAGCTACGAGCAGTACTTC. This chain links TRBV28 with TRBJ2-7; D is tentatively TRBD1 or TRBD2 (5 bases each). The germline V gene has CDR1 MDHEN and CDR2 SYDVKM. The CDR3 loop spans 14 amino acids. The V end lost 6 bases, the J end lost 3 bases, and 15 bases lay between the germline ends.

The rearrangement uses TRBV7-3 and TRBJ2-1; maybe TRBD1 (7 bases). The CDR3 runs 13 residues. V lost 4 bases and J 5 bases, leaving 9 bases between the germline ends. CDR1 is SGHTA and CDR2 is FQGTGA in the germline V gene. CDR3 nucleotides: TGTGCCAGCAGCTCAGGGGGGAACAATGAGCAGTTCTTC. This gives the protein CASSSGGNNEQFF.

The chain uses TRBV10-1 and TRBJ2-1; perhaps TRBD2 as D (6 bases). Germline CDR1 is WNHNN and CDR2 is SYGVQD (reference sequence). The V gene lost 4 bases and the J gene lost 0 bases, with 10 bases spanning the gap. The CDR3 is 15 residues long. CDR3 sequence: CASSARGSSYNEQFF. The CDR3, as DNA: TGCGCCAGCAGTGCGCGGGGAAGCTCCTACAATGAGCAGTTCTTC.

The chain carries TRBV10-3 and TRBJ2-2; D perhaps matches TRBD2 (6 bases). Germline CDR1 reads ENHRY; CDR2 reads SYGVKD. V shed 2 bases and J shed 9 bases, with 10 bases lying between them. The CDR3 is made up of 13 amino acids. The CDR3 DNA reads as TGTGCCATCAGTGAGGTAGCGGTCCGGGAGCTGTTTTTT. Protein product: CAISEVAVRELFF.